Shown below are 9 T cell receptor beta chains from a single sample sequenced in a study of T cells in Graves' hyperthyroidism and ophthalmopathy. RNA transcripts served as the template for amplifying TCR beta CDR3 regions. An initial round of RT-PCR targeting the TCR CDR3 relied on the HTBI primer set. Each CDR3 protein gets one entry after TCRdb re-called the multiplex PCR reads with MiXCR. The sample lists 300,000 to 450,000 distinct CDR3 sequences, 20% to 30% occurring once. Input material: blood. The receptors here all came from a man in his forties or fifties with Graves' hyperthyroidism.

This chain connects TRBV3-1 to TRBJ2-7, with TRBD2 identical over 8 bases. V lost 2 bases and J lost 5; bases outside the gene matches: 5. CDR3 size: 14 residues. Germline lookup yields CDR1 LGHDT and CDR2 YNNKEL (reference sequence). The CDR3 protein is CASSQRLAGNEQYF. In DNA, the CDR3 is TGTGCCAGCAGCCAACGCCTAGCGGGCAACGAGCAGTACTTC.

The chain has TRBV7-7 and TRBJ2-2; D is undetermined. Germline CDR1 and CDR2: SSHAT and FNYEAQ (reference sequence). Trimming stripped 2 bases from V and 6 bases from J, with 16 bases between. The CDR3 has 16 residues. The CDR3 loop is CASSLRADTRPGELFF. CDR3 DNA: TGTGCCAGCAGCTTAAGGGCAGACACCAGACCCGGGGAGCTGTTTTTT.

This clonotype was found a few times. This sequence joins TRBV12-3 or TRBV12-4 and TRBJ2-1, with 10 bases that match TRBD2. J gave up 4 bases and V 5 bases, and 5 bases lay outside the gene matches. CDR3 length: 15 amino acids. The CDR3 DNA reads as TGTGCCAGCAGTCCCCCTAGCGGGGGATACAATGAGCAGTTCTTC. It is translated as CASSPPSGGYNEQFF.

Many counts were recorded for this clonotype. The chain combines TRBV7-2 with TRBJ1-1; D is uncertain. The CDR3 totals 12 residues. The germline V gene encodes CDR1 SGHTA and CDR2 FQGNSA. V was pared by 1 base and J by 4 bases, with 4 bases between. CDR3 amino acids: CASSLGRTEAFF. CDR3 DNA sequence: TGTGCCAGCAGCTTAGGACGCACTGAAGCTTTCTTT.

In this sample, this clonotype turned up a few times. This chain joins TRBV6-1 and TRBJ2-1, with a possible D match to TRBD1 (6 bases). Trimming took off 6 bases at V and 9 bases at J, with 15 bases between the two ends. Germline V lookup: CDR1 MNHNS, CDR2 SASEGT. CDR3 length equals 13 residues. CDR3 DNA: TGTGCCAGCAGGGCAGGGGCTATGAGTGAGCAGTTCTTC. Translated, it gives CASRAGAMSEQFF.

The chain recombines TRBV28 with TRBJ2-2, with TRBD1 matching over 8 bases. The CDR3 is made up of 15 amino acids. Trimming cost V 5 bases and J 4 bases; bases outside gene matches: 6. The germline V gene encodes CDR1 MDHEN and CDR2 SYDVKM. This CDR3 reads CASSPRGPFTGELFF. CDR3 coding DNA: TGTGCCAGCAGTCCCAGGGGGCCCTTCACCGGGGAGCTGTTTTTT.

Only a few counts were recorded for this clonotype. The V gene is TRBV4-1, the J gene TRBJ2-7; TRBD2 matches at 13 bases. This CDR3 is 16 amino acids long. V lost 3 bases, J lost 5 bases, and 7 bases stayed unmatched. Germline CDR1 reads MGHRA; CDR2 reads YSYEKL. This CDR3 is CASSHIRTSGSNEQYF. CDR3 coding DNA: TGCGCCAGCAGCCACATCCGGACTAGCGGGAGTAACGAGCAGTACTTC.

This clonotype was picked up many times. The rearrangement joins TRBV28 to TRBJ2-7; TRBD1 aligns across 9 bases. The trim removed 8 bases at V and 5 bases at J, leaving 7 bases unmatched. CDR1 is MDHEN, CDR2 SYDVKM, per germline. The CDR3 runs 13 residues. The CDR3 is CASVTGGTDEQYF. CDR3 sequence (DNA): TGTGCCAGCGTCACAGGGGGCACGGACGAGCAGTACTTC.

A remark on this clonotype: A much larger clone is a single base away; this may be a read error. The chain recombines TRBV11-2 with TRBJ1-1; D gene uncertain. The V and J ends lost 5 bases and 1 base respectively, with 14 bases between them. Germline loops: CDR1 SGHAT, CDR2 FQNNGV. The CDR3 loop spans 15 amino acids. The CDR3 nucleotides read TGTGCCAGCAGCCTACTAGCAGCATCGAACACTGAAGCTTTCTTT. Translation gives CASSLLAASNTEAFF.